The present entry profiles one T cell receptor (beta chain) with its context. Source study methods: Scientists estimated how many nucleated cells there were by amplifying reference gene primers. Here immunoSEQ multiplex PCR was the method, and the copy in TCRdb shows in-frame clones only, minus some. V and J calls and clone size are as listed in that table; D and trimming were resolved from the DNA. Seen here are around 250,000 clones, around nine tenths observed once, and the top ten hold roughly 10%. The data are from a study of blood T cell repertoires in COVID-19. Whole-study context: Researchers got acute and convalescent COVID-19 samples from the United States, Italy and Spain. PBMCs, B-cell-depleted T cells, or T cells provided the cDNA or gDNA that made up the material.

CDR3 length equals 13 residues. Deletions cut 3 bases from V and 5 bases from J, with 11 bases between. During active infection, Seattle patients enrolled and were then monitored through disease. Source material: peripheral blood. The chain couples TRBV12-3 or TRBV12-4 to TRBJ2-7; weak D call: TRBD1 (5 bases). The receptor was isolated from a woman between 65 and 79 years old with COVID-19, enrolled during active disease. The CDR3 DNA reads TGTGCCAGCAGTTTTAGGGGCTTGAACGAGCAGTACTTC. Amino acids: CASSFRGLNEQYF.